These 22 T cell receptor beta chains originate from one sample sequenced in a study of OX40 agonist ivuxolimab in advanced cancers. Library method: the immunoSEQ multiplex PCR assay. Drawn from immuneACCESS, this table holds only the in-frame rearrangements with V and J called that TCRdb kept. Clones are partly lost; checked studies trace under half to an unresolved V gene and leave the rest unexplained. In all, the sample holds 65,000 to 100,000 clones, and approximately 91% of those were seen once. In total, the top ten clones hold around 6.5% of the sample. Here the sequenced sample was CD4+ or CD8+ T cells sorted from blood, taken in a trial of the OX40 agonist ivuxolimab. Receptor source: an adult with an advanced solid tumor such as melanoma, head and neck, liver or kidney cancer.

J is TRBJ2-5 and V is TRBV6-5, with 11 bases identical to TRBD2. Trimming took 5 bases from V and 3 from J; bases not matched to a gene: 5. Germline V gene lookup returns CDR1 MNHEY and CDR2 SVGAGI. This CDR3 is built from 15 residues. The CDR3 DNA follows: TGTGCCAGCAGTCGGCTAGCGGGAGGTAAAGAGACCCAGTACTTC. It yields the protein CASSRLAGGKETQYF.

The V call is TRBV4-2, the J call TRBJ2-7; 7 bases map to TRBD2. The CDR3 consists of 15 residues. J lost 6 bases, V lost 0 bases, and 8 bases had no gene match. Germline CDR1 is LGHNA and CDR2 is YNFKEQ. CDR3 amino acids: CASSQDLGGRGEQYF. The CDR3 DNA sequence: TGTGCCAGCAGCCAAGACTTGGGCGGGAGAGGCGAGCAGTACTTC.

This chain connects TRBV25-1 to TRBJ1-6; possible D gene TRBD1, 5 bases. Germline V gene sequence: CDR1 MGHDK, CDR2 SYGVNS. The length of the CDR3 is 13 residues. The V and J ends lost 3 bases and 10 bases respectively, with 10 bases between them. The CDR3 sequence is CASSDSGGSPLHF. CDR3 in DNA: TGTGCCAGCAGTGATTCTGGGGGATCACCCCTCCACTTT. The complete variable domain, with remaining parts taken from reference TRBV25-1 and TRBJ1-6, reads EADIYQTPRYLVIGTGKKITLECSQTMGHDKMYWYQQDPGMELHLIHYSYGVNSTEKGDLSSESTVSRIRTEHFPLTLESARPSHTSQYLCASSDSGGSPLHFGNGTRLTVT.

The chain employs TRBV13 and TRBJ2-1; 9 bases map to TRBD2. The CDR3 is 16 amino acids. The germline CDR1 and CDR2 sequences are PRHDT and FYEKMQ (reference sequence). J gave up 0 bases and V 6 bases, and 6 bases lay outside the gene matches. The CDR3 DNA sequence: TGTGCCAGCAGGACGGCTAGCGGGATCTCCTACAATGAGCAGTTCTTC. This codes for CASRTASGISYNEQFF.

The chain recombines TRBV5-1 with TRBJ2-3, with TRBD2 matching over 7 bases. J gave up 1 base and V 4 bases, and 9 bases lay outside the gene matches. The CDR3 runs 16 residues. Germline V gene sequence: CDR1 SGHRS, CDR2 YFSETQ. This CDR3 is CASSRGGVGRTDTQYF. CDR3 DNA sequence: TGCGCCAGCAGCCGTGGGGGGGTCGGGCGCACAGATACGCAGTATTTT.

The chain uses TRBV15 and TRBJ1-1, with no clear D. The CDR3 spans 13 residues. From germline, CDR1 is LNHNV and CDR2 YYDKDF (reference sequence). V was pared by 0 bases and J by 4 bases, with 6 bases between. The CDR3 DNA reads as TGTGCCACCAGCAGAGATCGGGGCACTGAAGCTTTCTTT. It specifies CATSRDRGTEAFF.

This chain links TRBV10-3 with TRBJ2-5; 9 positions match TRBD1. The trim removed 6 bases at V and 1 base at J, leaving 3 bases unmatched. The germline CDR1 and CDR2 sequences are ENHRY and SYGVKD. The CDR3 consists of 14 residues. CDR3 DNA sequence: TGTGCCATCAGGGGGACAGGGCCCCAAGAGACCCAGTACTTC. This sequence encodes CAIRGTGPQETQYF.

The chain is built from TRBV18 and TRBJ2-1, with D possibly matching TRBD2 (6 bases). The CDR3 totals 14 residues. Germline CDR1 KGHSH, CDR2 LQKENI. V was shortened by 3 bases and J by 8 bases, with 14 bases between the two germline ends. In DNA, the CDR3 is TGTGCCAGCTCACCGTCGACTAGTCGGCATGAGCAGTTCTTC. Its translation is CASSPSTSRHEQFF.

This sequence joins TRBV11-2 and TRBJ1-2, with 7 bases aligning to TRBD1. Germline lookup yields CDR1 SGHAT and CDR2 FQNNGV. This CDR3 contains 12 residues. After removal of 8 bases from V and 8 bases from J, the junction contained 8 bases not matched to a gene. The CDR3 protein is CASGHRTGGYTF. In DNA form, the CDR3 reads TGTGCCAGCGGCCATAGGACAGGAGGCTACACCTTC.

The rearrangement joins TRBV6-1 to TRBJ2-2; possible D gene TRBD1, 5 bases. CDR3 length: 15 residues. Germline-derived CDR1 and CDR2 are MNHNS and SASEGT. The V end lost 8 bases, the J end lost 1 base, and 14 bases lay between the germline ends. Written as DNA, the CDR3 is TGTGCCAGCTACTCTGACAGAAAGAACACCGGGGAGCTGTTTTTT. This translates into CASYSDRKNTGELFF.

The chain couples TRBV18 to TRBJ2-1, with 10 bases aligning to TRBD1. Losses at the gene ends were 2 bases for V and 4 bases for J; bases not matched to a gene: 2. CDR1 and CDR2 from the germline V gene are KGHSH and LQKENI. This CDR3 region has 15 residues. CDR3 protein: CASSPGQGGYNEQFF. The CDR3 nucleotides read TGTGCCAGCTCACCAGGACAGGGGGGTTACAATGAGCAGTTCTTC.

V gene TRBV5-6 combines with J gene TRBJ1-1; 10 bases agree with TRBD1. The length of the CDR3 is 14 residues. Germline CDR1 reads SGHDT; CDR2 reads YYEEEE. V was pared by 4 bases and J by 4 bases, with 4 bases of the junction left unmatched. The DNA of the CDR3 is TGTGCCAGCAGCAGCCGGACAGGGGGCACTGAAGCTTTCTTT. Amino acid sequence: CASSSRTGGTEAFF.

The CDR3 nucleotides read TGCAGCGTTACACTTATCTACGAGCAGTACTTC. It is translated as CSVTLIYEQYF. V gene TRBV29-1 combines with J gene TRBJ2-7; D unclear. With 5 bases removed from V and 3 bases from J, the gap between germline ends came to 8 bases. Germline lookup yields CDR1 SQVTM and CDR2 ANQGSEA. The CDR3 length is 11 residues.

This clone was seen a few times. The CDR3 DNA sequence: TGTGCCAGTACCAAAGACCATACCGACACCAAGCAGTTCTTC. It encodes CASTKDHTDTKQFF. The chain employs TRBV19 and TRBJ2-1; D uncertain. The V gene's germline CDR1 is LNHDA and CDR2 SQIVND (reference sequence). The CDR3 is 14 amino acids. V shed 7 bases and J shed 11 bases, with 21 bases lying between them.

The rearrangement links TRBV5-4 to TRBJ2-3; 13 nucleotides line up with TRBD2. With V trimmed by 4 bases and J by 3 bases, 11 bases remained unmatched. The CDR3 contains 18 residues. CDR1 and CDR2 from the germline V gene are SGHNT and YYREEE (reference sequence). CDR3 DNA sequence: TGTGCCAGCAGCCCTAGCCGGACTAGCGGGAGAGGTACAGATACGCAGTATTTT. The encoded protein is CASSPSRTSGRGTDTQYF.

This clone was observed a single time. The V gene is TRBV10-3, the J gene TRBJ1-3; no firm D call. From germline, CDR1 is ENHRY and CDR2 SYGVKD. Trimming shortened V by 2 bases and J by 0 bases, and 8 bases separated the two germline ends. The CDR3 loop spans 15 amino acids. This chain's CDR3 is CAISEVQTSGNTIYF. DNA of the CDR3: TGTGCCATCAGTGAGGTGCAGACCTCTGGAAACACCATATATTTT.

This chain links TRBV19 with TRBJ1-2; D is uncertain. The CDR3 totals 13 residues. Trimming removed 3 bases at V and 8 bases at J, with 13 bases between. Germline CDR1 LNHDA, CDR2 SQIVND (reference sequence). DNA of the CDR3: TGTGCCAGTAGTATTTTGGATCTGGTAGGCTACACCTTC. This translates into CASSILDLVGYTF.

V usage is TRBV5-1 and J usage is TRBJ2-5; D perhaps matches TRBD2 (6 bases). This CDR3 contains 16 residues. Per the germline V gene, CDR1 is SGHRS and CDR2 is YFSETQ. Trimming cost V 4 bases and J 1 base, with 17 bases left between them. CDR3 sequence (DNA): TGCGCCAGCAGCGCGACCCCCGCGGGGACCCAAGAGACCCAGTACTTC. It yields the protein CASSATPAGTQETQYF. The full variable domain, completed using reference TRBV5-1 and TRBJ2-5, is KAGVTQTPRYLIKTRGQQVTLSCSPISGHRSVSWYQQTPGQGLQFLFEYFSETQRNKGNFPGRFSGRQFSNSRSEMNVSTLELGDSALYLCASSATPAGTQETQYFGPGTRLLVL.

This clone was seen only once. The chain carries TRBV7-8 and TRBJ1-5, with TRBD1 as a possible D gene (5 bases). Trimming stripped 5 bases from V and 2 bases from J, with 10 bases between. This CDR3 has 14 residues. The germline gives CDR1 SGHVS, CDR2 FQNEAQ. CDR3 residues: CASSRARGNQPQHF. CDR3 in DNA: TGTGCCAGCAGCCGCGCCAGGGGCAATCAGCCCCAGCATTTT.

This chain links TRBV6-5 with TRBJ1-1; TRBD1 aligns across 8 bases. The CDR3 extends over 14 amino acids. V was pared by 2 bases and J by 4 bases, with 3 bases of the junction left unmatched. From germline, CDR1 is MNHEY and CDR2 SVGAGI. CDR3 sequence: CASSYGQGATEAFF. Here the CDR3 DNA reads TGTGCCAGCAGTTACGGGCAGGGGGCCACTGAAGCTTTCTTT.

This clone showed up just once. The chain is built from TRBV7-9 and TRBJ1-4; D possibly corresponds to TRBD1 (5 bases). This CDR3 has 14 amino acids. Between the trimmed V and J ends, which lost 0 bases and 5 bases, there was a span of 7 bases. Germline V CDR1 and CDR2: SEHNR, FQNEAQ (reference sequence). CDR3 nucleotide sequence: TGTGCCAGCAGCTTAGCAGGGGTCAATGAAAAACTGTTTTTT. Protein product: CASSLAGVNEKLFF.

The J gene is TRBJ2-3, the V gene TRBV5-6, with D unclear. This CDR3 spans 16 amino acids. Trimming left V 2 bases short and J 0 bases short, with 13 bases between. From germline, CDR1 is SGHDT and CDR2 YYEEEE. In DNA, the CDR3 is TGTGCCAGCAGCTTACTCCAACAGTATAGCACAGATACGCAGTATTTT. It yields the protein CASSLLQQYSTDTQYF.